The 2 T cell receptor beta chains given below trace back to one sample, sequenced in a study of blood T cells in healthy people across ages. A J-beta primer mix and a sample-barcoded 5' primer were used in a second PCR of about 7 to 12 cycles. From the 5' RACE reads, TCRdb called clonotypes with MiXCR, one entry per CDR3 protein. Here the sample spans about 2 million distinct CDR3 sequences, 49% being singletons. The sequenced material came from blood. The receptors originated from a woman aged 40 to 50 in good health.

The genes are TRBV6-4 and TRBJ1-2; D is unresolved. Germline V gene sequence: CDR1 MRHNA, CDR2 SNTAGT. V lost 3 bases to trimming and J lost 8 bases, with 13 bases between them. This CDR3 has 13 residues. This CDR3 is CASSESWGSGYTF. CDR3 in DNA: TGTGCCAGCAGTGAAAGTTGGGGAAGCGGCTACACCTTC.

The V and J genes are TRBV20-1 and TRBJ2-3, with D possibly matching TRBD1 (6 bases). Looked up from germline, CDR1 is DFQATT and CDR2 is SNEGSKA (reference sequence). V was shortened by 0 bases and J by 4 bases, with 8 bases between the two germline ends. There are 13 residues in the CDR3. CDR3 sequence (DNA): TGCAGTGCTAGAGAAACAGGGCCAGATACGCAGTATTTT. It codes for CSARETGPDTQYF.